This entry lists 2 T cell receptor beta chains sequenced from one sample in a study of shared clonotypes between healthy human individuals. Profiled with immunoSEQ multiplex PCR; TCRdb holds only in-frame clones, not every one. The table records over 1.4 million clones, around 97% of them present only once. Sequencing used naive CD4+ T cells sorted from blood. Noted subset: CD45RA+ positively selected. These receptors all come from a man aged 25 to 40 in good health.

The chain couples TRBV18 to TRBJ2-1; TRBD2 matches at 15 bases. The CDR3 sequence is 15 residues long. The ends lost 3 bases at V and 10 bases at J; junction bases unmatched: 4. Germline assignment: CDR1 KGHSH and CDR2 LQKENI. The CDR3 region is CASSPLGLAGGEQFF. The CDR3 DNA sequence: TGTGCCAGCTCACCCCTAGGACTAGCGGGAGGGGAGCAGTTCTTC.

This clone has a single count. The CDR3 spells CASSDSGTDTQYF. CDR3 in DNA: TGTGCCAGCAGTGATAGCGGCACAGATACGCAGTATTTT. The chain links TRBV27 to TRBJ2-3; weak D call: TRBD2 (5 bases). This CDR3 contains 13 residues. V was shortened by 5 bases and J by 1 base, with 7 bases between the two germline ends. Per germline, CDR1 MNHEY and CDR2 SMNVEV (reference sequence).